The clone carrying this TCR beta chain was found many times. The antigen is not known. For a library built for alpha chains, this beta chain is a stray read; little rests on its size. The data are from a study of spatial heterogeneity in lung cancer. General study results and limits: Blood contained ubiquitous expanded tumor TCRs more at resection than at follow-up.

Time point denoted: sample taken at primary tumor resection. Unsorted tumor, nontumor lung tissue or cryopreserved PBMC supplied the whole RNA. There were 70 to 80 donors, all of them untreated patients with early-stage non-small cell lung cancer. TCR cDNA molecules were tagged individually, and each one carried a unique molecular identifier. TCRdb independently ran MiXCR on the 5' RACE reads; one entry per CDR3 protein. Here the sample spans under 15,000 distinct CDR3 sequences, roughly 3.9% being singletons. The CDR3 covers 13 residues. Germline V CDR1 and CDR2: SGDLS, YYNGEE. This sequence joins TRBV9 and TRBJ2-2; TRBD1 aligns across 10 bases. The source is a male donor with early-stage non-small cell lung cancer. Sequenced material: PBMCs, taken at surgery. The CDR3 DNA sequence: TGTGCTACCGCGGGACAGGGGACCGGGGAGCTGTTTTTT. This encodes CATAGQGTGELFF.